A single sample gave rise to the 11 T cell receptor beta chains below, sequenced in a study of T cells in Graves' hyperthyroidism and ophthalmopathy. RNA transcripts provided the source from which TCR beta CDR3 regions were amplified. TCR CDR3 regions were first amplified by RT-PCR with HTBI primers. TCRdb used MiXCR to reprocess the multiplex PCR reads, holding one entry per CDR3 protein. There are 530,000 or so distinct CDR3 sequences in the sample; 35% to 55% occur only once, and approximately 8.4% lies in the top ten. Sequencing was performed on peripheral blood or thyroid tissue (not recorded which). Receptor source: a young woman with Graves' hyperthyroidism.

This clonotype has more than one count but fewer than ten. J is TRBJ1-2 and V is TRBV30, with D possibly matching TRBD1 (5 bases). The germline V gene encodes CDR1 GTSNPN and CDR2 SVGIG (reference sequence). The CDR3 has 13 amino acids. Trimming stripped 4 bases from V and 4 bases from J, with 13 bases between. Here the CDR3 reads CAWTTATTYGYTF. CDR3 in DNA: TGTGCCTGGACGACAGCAACGACCTATGGCTACACCTTC.

Concerning this clonotype: This sequence may be a read error, since a much larger clone differs from it by one base. The gene calls are TRBV20-1 and TRBJ1-5; 8 bases map to TRBD1. The length of the CDR3 is 15 residues. Germline-derived CDR1 and CDR2 are DFQATT and SNEGSKA (reference sequence). CDR3: CSAIDRGYSNQPHHF. The CDR3 nucleotides are TGCAGTGCTATCGACAGGGGTTATAGCAATCAGCCCCACCATTTT.

The J gene is TRBJ1-1, the V gene TRBV10-3, with D perhaps matching TRBD1 (5 bases). The germline V gene encodes CDR1 ENHRY and CDR2 SYGVKD. V lost 0 bases and J 4 bases, leaving 15 bases between the germline ends. The CDR3 runs 16 residues. The CDR3 DNA reads TGTGCCATCAGTGAGTCTTATGGGACGGAGGCCACTGAAGCTTTCTTT. Translation gives CAISESYGTEATEAFF.

There are many counts of this clonotype. The rearrangement links TRBV5-6 to TRBJ1-4; D is uncertain. CDR1 and CDR2 (germline): SGHDT, YYEEEE. Trimming shortened V by 1 base and J by 8 bases, and 12 bases separated the two germline ends. The CDR3 has 14 residues. The CDR3 DNA reads TGTGCCAGCAGCTTGTGGGGTTCCGGGGAAAAACTGTTTTTT. Translating it yields CASSLWGSGEKLFF. Based on the CDR3 plus reference TRBV5-6 and TRBJ1-4, the full variable domain is DAGVTQSPTHLIKTRGQQVTLRCSPKSGHDTVSWYQQALGQGPQFIFQYYEEEERQRGNFPDRFSGHQFPNYSSELNVNALLLGDSALYLCASSLWGSGEKLFFGSGTQLSVL.

This clonotype was seen repeatedly, ten times or more. The chain carries TRBV6-6 and TRBJ2-5, with TRBD1 matching over 8 bases. Germline V gene lookup returns CDR1 MNHNY and CDR2 SVGAGI (reference sequence). CDR3 size: 17 residues. With 2 bases clipped from V and 5 bases from J, the junction kept 13 bases outside the gene matches. This CDR3 is CASSYPSLAGGQETQYF. CDR3 nucleotide sequence: TGTGCCAGCAGTTACCCCTCTCTAGCAGGGGGCCAGGAGACCCAGTACTTC.

This clonotype has ten or more counts. The chain's CDR3 is CSVESLLRDTEAFF. CDR3 DNA sequence: TGCAGCGTTGAATCGCTATTAAGGGACACTGAAGCTTTCTTT. The V and J genes are TRBV29-1 and TRBJ1-1, with no clear D. From germline, CDR1 is SQVTM and CDR2 ANQGSEA. The CDR3 has 14 residues. V lost 2 bases and J lost 3, with 13 bases in between.

This clonotype was detected a few times. V usage is TRBV4-1 and J usage is TRBJ1-4, with TRBD1 as a possible D gene (6 bases). This CDR3 contains 15 residues. Trimming removed 1 base from V and 5 bases from J, with 11 bases in between. Germline loops: CDR1 MGHRA, CDR2 YSYEKL. The CDR3, as DNA: TGCGCCAGCAGCCAAGCCGGAACAGGGAATGAAAAACTGTTTTTT. Amino acid sequence: CASSQAGTGNEKLFF.

This clonotype showed up many times. The gene calls are TRBV20-1 and TRBJ1-6, with 9 bases lining up with TRBD1. The CDR3 runs to 14 residues. Germline lookup yields CDR1 DFQATT and CDR2 SNEGSKA (reference sequence). V was pared by 3 bases and J by 10 bases, with 7 bases of the junction left unmatched. CDR3 region: CSARQGTGKSPLHF. The CDR3 DNA reads TGCAGTGCTAGGCAAGGGACAGGGAAGTCACCCCTCCACTTT.

The chain has TRBV12-5 and TRBJ1-5, with TRBD1 matching over 9 bases. The CDR3 loop spans 16 amino acids. Per the germline V gene, CDR1 is LGHNT and CDR2 is FRNRAP. The V gene end was trimmed by 4 bases and the J gene end by 1 base; junction bases not matched to a gene: 5. The CDR3 DNA follows: TGTGCTAGTGGTTCCGATGACAGGGGGAGCAATCAGCCCCAGCATTTT. Translation gives CASGSDDRGSNQPQHF.

Only one count was recorded for this clonotype. The J gene is TRBJ2-6, the V gene TRBV7-9; TRBD2 aligns across 14 bases. This CDR3 is 18 amino acids long. Germline V gene data show CDR1 as SEHNR and CDR2 as FQNEAQ (reference sequence). After removal of 5 bases from V and 1 base from J, the junction contained 4 bases not matched to a gene. The CDR3 reads CASSPGLAGGSGANVLTF. CDR3 nucleotide sequence: TGTGCCAGCAGCCCCGGACTAGCGGGAGGTTCTGGGGCCAACGTCCTGACTTTC.

The V gene is TRBV7-6, the J gene TRBJ2-5, with TRBD1 matching over 7 bases. V lost 5 bases to trimming and J lost 1 base; unmatched junction nucleotides: 4. The CDR3 loop spans 14 amino acids. The germline V gene encodes CDR1 SGHVS and CDR2 FNYEAQ. CDR3 bases: TGTGCCAGCAGCCCCGAGGGGGCCCAAGAGACCCAGTACTTC. This translates into CASSPEGAQETQYF.